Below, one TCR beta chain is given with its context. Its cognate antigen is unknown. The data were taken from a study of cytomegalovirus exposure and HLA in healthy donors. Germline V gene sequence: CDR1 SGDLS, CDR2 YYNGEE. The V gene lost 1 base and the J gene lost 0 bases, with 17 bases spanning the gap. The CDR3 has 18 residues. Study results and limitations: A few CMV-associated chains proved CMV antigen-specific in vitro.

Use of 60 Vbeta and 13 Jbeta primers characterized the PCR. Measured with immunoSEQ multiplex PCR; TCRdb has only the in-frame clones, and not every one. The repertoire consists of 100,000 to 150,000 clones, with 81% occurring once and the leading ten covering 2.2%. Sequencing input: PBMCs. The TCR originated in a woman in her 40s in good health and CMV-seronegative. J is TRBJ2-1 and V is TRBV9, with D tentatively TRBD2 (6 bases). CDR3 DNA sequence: TGTGCCAGCAGCGTACCCCAGGGAAATAGCGGCTCCTACAATGAGCAGTTCTTC. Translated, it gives CASSVPQGNSGSYNEQFF.